The 20 T cell receptor beta chains in this list originate from one sample, sequenced in a study of T cell changes during pregnancy in multiple sclerosis. Here immunoSEQ multiplex PCR was the method, and the copy in TCRdb shows in-frame clones only, minus some. The repertoire includes about 94,000 clones, 94% of them detected once, and approximately 0.8% sits in the top ten. Material: peripheral blood, obtained in the third trimester of pregnancy. The receptors shown here come from a female donor with multiple sclerosis, enrolled in a pregnancy study.

The CDR3 nucleotides read TGTGCCAGCAGTTTTTTAATAGATAGTGAGCAGTTCTTC. Encoded protein: CASSFLIDSEQFF. This chain uses TRBV27 with TRBJ2-1; D call uncertain. Trimming removed 3 bases from V and 9 bases from J, with 12 bases in between. CDR1 and CDR2 (germline): MNHEY, SMNVEV (reference sequence). This CDR3 spans 13 amino acids.

V and J are TRBV6-1 and TRBJ2-7; tentative D call: TRBD1 (6 bases). V was cut by 9 bases and J by 2 bases, with 14 bases left in between. CDR1 MNHNS and CDR2 SASEGT come from the germline V gene. This CDR3 has 13 amino acids. DNA for the CDR3: TGTGCCAGTAGACCAGGGGAGCCCTACGAGCAGTACTTC. Its translation: CASRPGEPYEQYF.

In its sample, this clone was seen a few times. The V call is TRBV27, the J call TRBJ1-1; 7 nucleotides agree with TRBD1. CDR3 length: 12 residues. Germline trimming cut 7 bases from V and 3 bases from J; bases unmatched to any gene: 2. Germline V lookup: CDR1 MNHEY, CDR2 SMNVEV (reference sequence). In nucleotides, the CDR3 is TGTGCCAGCAAGACAGGGTACACTGAAGCTTTCTTT. It encodes CASKTGYTEAFF.

J is TRBJ2-3 and V is TRBV7-2; D is uncertain. Germline CDR1 and CDR2: SGHTA and FQGNSA. Trimming took 8 bases from V and 5 from J, leaving 11 bases between them. This CDR3 has 12 residues. CDR3 amino acids: CASSRVLDTQYF. CDR3 bases: TGTGCCAGCTCACGGGTTTTAGATACGCAGTATTTT.

The chain couples TRBV19 to TRBJ1-5; D not certain. Germline CDR1 is LNHDA and CDR2 is SQIVND (reference sequence). V shed 2 bases and J shed 0 bases, with 8 bases lying between them. This CDR3 spans 15 amino acids. The CDR3 region is CASSITDYSNQPQHF. In DNA form, the CDR3 reads TGTGCCAGTAGTATAACAGATTATAGCAATCAGCCCCAGCATTTT.

The CDR3 loop is CASSFSGRSDTQYF. Written as DNA, the CDR3 is TGTGCCAGCAGCTTTAGCGGGAGATCAGATACGCAGTATTTT. This chain connects TRBV5-4 to TRBJ2-3, with 9 bases identical to TRBD2. The germline CDR1 and CDR2 sequences are SGHNT and YYREEE (reference sequence). Trimming at V came to 2 bases and at J to 4 bases, leaving 2 bases not matched to a gene. The length of the CDR3 is 14 residues.

Only a few counts were recorded for this clone. The chain recombines TRBV2 with TRBJ2-5, with D perhaps TRBD2 (5 bases). Deletions cut 4 bases from V and 4 bases from J, with 10 bases between. CDR3 length: 13 amino acids. The germline V gene has CDR1 SNHLY and CDR2 FYNNEI. The CDR3 loop is CASSVLGRETQYF. The DNA of the CDR3 is TGTGCCAGCAGTGTTCTGGGGAGAGAGACCCAGTACTTC.

The rearrangement joins TRBV10-2 to TRBJ1-2; TRBD1 agrees at 12 bases. Germline V gene sequence: CDR1 WSHSY, CDR2 SAAADI. J lost 4 bases, V lost 4 bases, and 4 bases had no gene match. The CDR3 runs to 15 residues. The DNA for the CDR3 is TGCGCCAGCAGTGTGGGACAGGGGGCGCCCTATGGCTACACCTTC. Amino acids: CASSVGQGAPYGYTF.

This chain connects TRBV10-2 to TRBJ2-1, with 7 bases that match TRBD1. Germline trimming cut 7 bases from V and 0 bases from J; bases unmatched to any gene: 18. This CDR3 has 19 residues. Per germline, CDR1 WSHSY and CDR2 SAAADI. CDR3 sequence reads: CASNNPWTGHRSSYNEQFF. DNA of the CDR3: TGCGCCAGCAACAACCCTTGGACAGGACATAGGAGCTCCTACAATGAGCAGTTCTTC.

Notes on this clone: An end of the junction differs from the germline gene, which may be a read error. Other DNA sequences in the same sample also yield this CDR3. This chain uses TRBV15 with TRBJ2-3; 10 bases map to TRBD2. CDR3 length: 17 residues. CDR1 is LNHNV and CDR2 is YYDKDF in the germline V gene (reference sequence). CDR3 DNA: TGCGCCACCAGCGGGGGGGGTAGCGGGAGGTTGACAGATACGCAGTATTTT. Translation: CATSGGGSGRLTDTQYF.

The chain has TRBV19 and TRBJ1-5; D call uncertain. Trimming shortened V by 3 bases and J by 4 bases, and 4 bases separated the two germline ends. The CDR3 is 12 amino acids. The germline V gene encodes CDR1 LNHDA and CDR2 SQIVND (reference sequence). Written as DNA, the CDR3 is TGTGCCAGTAGTATCGGTAATCAGCCCCAGCATTTT. Translated: CASSIGNQPQHF.

J is TRBJ1-3 and V is TRBV7-2, with D uncertain. The CDR3 length is 14 residues. Trimming shortened V by 7 bases and J by 0 bases, and 10 bases separated the two germline ends. CDR1 is SGHTA and CDR2 is FQGNSA in the germline V gene. CDR3 residues: CASTGENSGNTIYF. DNA of the CDR3: TGTGCCAGCACCGGAGAGAACTCTGGAAACACCATATATTTT. Full variable domain (missing parts from reference TRBV7-2 and TRBJ1-3): GAGVSQSPSNKVTEKGKDVELRCDPISGHTALYWYRQSLGQGLEFLIYFQGNSAPDKSGLPSDRFSAERTGGSVSTLTIQRTQQEDSAVYLCASTGENSGNTIYFGEGSWLTVV.

The V gene is TRBV4-1, the J gene TRBJ1-1; 8 positions agree with TRBD1. This CDR3 comprises 16 residues. V gave up 4 bases and J gave up 1 base; unmatched junction bases: 8. Germline V gives CDR1 MGHRA, CDR2 YSYEKL. The CDR3 sequence: CASSLNIGTGNTEAFF. The DNA for the CDR3 is TGCGCCAGCAGCCTAAATATTGGGACAGGGAACACTGAAGCTTTCTTT.

The chain carries TRBV27 and TRBJ2-2, with D perhaps matching TRBD1 (5 bases). Per germline, CDR1 MNHEY and CDR2 SMNVEV (reference sequence). The CDR3 is 14 residues long. V was cut by 5 bases and J by 6 bases, with 13 bases left in between. The CDR3 bases are TGTGCCAGCAGTCGACAGAGAAGGCCCGGGGAGCTGTTTTTT. Translation gives CASSRQRRPGELFF.

The chain employs TRBV10-2 and TRBJ2-7; 9 bases match TRBD2. Germline-derived CDR1 and CDR2 are WSHSY and SAAADI. The CDR3 extends over 16 amino acids. After removal of 4 bases from V and 3 bases from J, the junction contained 10 bases not matched to a gene. The CDR3 sequence is CASSGGTGTSYYEQYF. CDR3 in DNA: TGCGCCAGCAGTGGGGGGACCGGGACTAGCTACTACGAGCAGTACTTC.

The rearrangement joins TRBV28 to TRBJ1-3; D not certain. CDR3 length: 17 amino acids. CDR1 is MDHEN, CDR2 SYDVKM, per germline. V dropped 3 bases and J dropped 3 bases, with 18 bases sitting between them. The CDR3: CASSLSTRLGVGNTIYF. The CDR3 DNA follows: TGTGCCAGCAGTTTGTCAACTCGTCTGGGAGTTGGAAACACCATATATTTT.

The chain couples TRBV4-1 to TRBJ2-7; TRBD1 might be the D (9 bases). V was shortened by 3 bases and J by 6 bases, with 24 bases between the two germline ends. The CDR3 consists of 17 residues. CDR1 MGHRA and CDR2 YSYEKL come from the germline V gene. The CDR3 nucleotides read TGCGCCAGCAGCCAGAATACAGGGGGCGGGGGGATGGCCGAGCAGTACTTC. The encoded protein is CASSQNTGGGGMAEQYF.

V gene TRBV27 combines with J gene TRBJ2-7, with D hard to call. The CDR3 extends over 14 amino acids. Trimming cost V 3 bases and J 4 bases, with 13 bases left between them. The V gene's germline CDR1 is MNHEY and CDR2 SMNVEV (reference sequence). The CDR3 loop is CASSFSSPQYEQYF. CDR3 sequence (DNA): TGTGCCAGCAGTTTTTCATCCCCCCAGTACGAGCAGTACTTC.

This clone was seen just once. The CDR3: CASSDSDTQYF. Written as DNA, the CDR3 is TGTGCCAGCAGCGACTCAGATACGCAGTATTTT. The rearrangement uses TRBV9 and TRBJ2-3; D gene ambiguous. V lost 3 bases and J lost 4, with 3 bases in between. CDR1 and CDR2 (germline): SGDLS, YYNGEE. This CDR3 region has 11 residues.

The chain has TRBV7-9 and TRBJ2-2; TRBD1 matches 7 bases. This CDR3 has 18 amino acids. Trimming removed 4 bases from V and 5 bases from J; junction bases left unmatched: 16. Germline CDR1 and CDR2: SEHNR and FQNEAQ (reference sequence). CDR3: CASSSLTGFSDLTGELFF. CDR3 DNA sequence: TGTGCCAGCAGCTCCTTGACAGGGTTTAGTGATTTGACCGGGGAGCTGTTTTTT.